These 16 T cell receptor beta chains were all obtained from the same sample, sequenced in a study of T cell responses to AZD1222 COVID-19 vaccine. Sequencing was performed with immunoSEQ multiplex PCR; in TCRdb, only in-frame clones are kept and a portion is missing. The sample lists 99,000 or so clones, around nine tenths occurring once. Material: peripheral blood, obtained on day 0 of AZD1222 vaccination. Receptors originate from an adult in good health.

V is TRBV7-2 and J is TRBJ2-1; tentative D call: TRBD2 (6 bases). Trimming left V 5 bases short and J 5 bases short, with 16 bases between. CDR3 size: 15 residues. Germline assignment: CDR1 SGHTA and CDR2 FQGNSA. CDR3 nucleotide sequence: TGTGCCAGCAGCCCCGGACTAAGAAAAGACAATGAGCAGTTCTTC. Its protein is CASSPGLRKDNEQFF. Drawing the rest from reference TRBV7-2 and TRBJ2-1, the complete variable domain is GAGVSQSPSNKVTEKGKDVELRCDPISGHTALYWYRQSLGQGLEFLIYFQGNSAPDKSGLPSDRFSAERTGGSVSTLTIQRTQQEDSAVYLCASSPGLRKDNEQFFGPGTRLTVL.

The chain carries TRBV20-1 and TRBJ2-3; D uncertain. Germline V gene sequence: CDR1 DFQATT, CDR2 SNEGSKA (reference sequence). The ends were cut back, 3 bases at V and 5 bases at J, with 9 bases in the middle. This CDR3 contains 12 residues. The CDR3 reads CSASWLGDTQYF. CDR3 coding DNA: TGCAGTGCTAGTTGGCTTGGAGATACGCAGTATTTT.

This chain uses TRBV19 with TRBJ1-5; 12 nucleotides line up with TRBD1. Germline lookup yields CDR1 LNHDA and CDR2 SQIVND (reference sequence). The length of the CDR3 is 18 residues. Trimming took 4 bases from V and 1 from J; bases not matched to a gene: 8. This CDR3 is CASSTTGTGGVSNQPQHF. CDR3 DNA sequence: TGTGCCAGTAGTACAACCGGGACAGGGGGCGTCAGCAATCAGCCCCAGCATTTT.

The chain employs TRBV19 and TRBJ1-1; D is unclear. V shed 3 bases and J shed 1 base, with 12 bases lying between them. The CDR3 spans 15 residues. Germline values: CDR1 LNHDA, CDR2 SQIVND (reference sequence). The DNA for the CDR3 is TGTGCCAGTAGTATTCTAGCGGCCAGGAACACTGAAGCTTTCTTT. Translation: CASSILAARNTEAFF.

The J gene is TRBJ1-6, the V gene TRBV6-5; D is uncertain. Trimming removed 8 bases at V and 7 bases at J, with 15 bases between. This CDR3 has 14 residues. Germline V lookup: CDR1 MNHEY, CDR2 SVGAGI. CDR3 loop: CASSLRAQNSPLHF. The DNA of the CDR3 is TGTGCCAGCTCCCTGCGGGCGCAGAATTCACCCCTCCACTTT.

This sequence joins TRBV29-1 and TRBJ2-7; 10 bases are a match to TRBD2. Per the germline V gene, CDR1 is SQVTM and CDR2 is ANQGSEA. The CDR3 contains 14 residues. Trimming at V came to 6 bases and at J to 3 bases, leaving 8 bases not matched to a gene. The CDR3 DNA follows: TGCAGCGTCGGTCCTAGCGGGAGAGGCTACGAGCAGTACTTC. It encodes CSVGPSGRGYEQYF.

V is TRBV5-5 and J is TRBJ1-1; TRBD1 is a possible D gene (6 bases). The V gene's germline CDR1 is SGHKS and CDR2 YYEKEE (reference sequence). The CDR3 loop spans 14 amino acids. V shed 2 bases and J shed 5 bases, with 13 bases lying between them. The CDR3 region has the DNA TGTGCCAGCAGCTTAACCGGGACAAAAACTGAAGCTTTCTTT. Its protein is CASSLTGTKTEAFF. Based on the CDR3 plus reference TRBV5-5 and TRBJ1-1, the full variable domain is DAGVTQSPTHLIKTRGQQVTLRCSPISGHKSVSWYQQVLGQGPQFIFQYYEKEERGRGNFPDRFSARQFPNYSSELNVNALLLGDSALYLCASSLTGTKTEAFFGQGTRLTVV.

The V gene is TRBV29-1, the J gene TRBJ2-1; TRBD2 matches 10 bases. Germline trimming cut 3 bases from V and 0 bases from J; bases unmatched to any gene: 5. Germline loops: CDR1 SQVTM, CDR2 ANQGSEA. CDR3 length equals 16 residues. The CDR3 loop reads CSVEGLATNSYNEQFF. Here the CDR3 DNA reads TGCAGCGTTGAGGGACTAGCGACAAACTCCTACAATGAGCAGTTCTTC.

CDR3 DNA sequence: TGTGCCAGCAGTTCACCCGGGACAGGGTTCACAGATACGCAGTATTTT. Protein: CASSSPGTGFTDTQYF. This rearrangement joins TRBV28 to TRBJ2-3, with TRBD1 matching over 9 bases. Germline V CDR1 and CDR2: MDHEN, SYDVKM. The CDR3 loop spans 16 amino acids. V gave up 4 bases and J gave up 2 bases; unmatched junction bases: 7. Together with reference TRBV28 and TRBJ2-3, the CDR3 gives the full variable domain: DVKVTQSSRYLVKRTGEKVFLECVQDMDHENMFWYRQDPGLGLRLIYFSYDVKMKEKGDIPEGYSVSREKKERFSLILESASTNQTSMYLCASSSPGTGFTDTQYFGPGTRLTVL.

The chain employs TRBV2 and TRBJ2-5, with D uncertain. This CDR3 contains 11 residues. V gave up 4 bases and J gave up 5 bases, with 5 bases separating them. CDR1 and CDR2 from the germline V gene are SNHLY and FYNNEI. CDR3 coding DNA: TGTGCCAGCAGTGGGTTTGAGACCCAGTACTTC. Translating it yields CASSGFETQYF.

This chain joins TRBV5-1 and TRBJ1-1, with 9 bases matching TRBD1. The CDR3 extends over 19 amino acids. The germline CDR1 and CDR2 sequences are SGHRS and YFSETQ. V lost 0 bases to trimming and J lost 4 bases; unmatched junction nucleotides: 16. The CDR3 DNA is TGCGCCAGCAGCTTGGTATCGACCGGGACAGGGATGGTACGCACTGAAGCTTTCTTT. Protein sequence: CASSLVSTGTGMVRTEAFF.

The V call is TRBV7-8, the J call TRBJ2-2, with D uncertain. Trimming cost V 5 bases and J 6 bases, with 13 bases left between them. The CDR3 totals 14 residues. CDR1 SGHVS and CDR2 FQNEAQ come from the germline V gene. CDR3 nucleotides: TGTGCCAGCAGCCCCGGAATCGGGTCCGGGGAGCTGTTTTTT. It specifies CASSPGIGSGELFF. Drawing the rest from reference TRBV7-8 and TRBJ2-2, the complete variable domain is GAGVSQSPRYKVAKRGQDVALRCDPISGHVSLFWYQQALGQGPEFLTYFQNEAQLDKSGLPSDRFFAERPEGSVSTLKIQRTQQEDSAVYLCASSPGIGSGELFFGEGSRLTVL.

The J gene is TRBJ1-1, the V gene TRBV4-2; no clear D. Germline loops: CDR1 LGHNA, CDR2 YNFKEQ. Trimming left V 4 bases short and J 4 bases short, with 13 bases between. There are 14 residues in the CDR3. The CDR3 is CASSRHLTSTEAFF. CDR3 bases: TGTGCCAGCAGCCGCCATCTTACGAGCACTGAAGCTTTCTTT.

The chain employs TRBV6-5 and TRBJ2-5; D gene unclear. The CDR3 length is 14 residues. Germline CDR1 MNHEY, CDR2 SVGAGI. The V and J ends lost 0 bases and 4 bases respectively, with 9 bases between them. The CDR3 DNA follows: TGTGCCAGCAGTTACTCGACTTCGGGAGAGACCCAGTACTTC. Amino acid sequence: CASSYSTSGETQYF.

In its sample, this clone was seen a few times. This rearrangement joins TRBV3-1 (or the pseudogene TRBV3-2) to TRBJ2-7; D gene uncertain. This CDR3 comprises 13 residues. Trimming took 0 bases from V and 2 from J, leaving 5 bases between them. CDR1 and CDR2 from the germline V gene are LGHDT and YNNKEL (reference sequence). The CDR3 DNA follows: TGTGCCAGCAGCCAAGATGGGCCCTACGAGCAGTACTTC. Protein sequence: CASSQDGPYEQYF.

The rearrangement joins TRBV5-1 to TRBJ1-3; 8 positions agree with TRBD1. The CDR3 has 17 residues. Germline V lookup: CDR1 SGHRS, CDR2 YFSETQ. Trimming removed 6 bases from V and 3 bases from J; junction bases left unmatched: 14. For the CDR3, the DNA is TGCGCCAGCACCACCGGACAGGGAAGATTGGATGGAAACACCATATATTTT. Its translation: CASTTGQGRLDGNTIYF.